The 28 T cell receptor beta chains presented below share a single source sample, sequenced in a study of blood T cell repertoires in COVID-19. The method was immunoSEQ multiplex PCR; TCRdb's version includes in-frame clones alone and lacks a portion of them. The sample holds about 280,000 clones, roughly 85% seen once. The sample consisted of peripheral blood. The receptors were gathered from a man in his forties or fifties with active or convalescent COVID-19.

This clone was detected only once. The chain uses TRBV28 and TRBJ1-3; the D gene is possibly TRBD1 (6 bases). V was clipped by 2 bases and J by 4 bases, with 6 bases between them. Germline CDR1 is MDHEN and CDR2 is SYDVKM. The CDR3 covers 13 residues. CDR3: CASSLDRGNTIYF. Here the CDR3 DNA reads TGTGCCAGCAGTTTAGACAGGGGAAACACCATATATTTT.

CDR3 sequence: CASDQGWSQPQHF. Written as DNA, the CDR3 is TGTGCCAGCGATCAGGGATGGAGTCAGCCCCAGCATTTT. The V gene is TRBV6-5, the J gene TRBJ1-5; TRBD1 is a possible D gene (5 bases). V lost 8 bases, J lost 6 bases, and 14 bases lay in between. This CDR3 is 13 amino acids long. Per germline, CDR1 MNHEY and CDR2 SVGAGI.

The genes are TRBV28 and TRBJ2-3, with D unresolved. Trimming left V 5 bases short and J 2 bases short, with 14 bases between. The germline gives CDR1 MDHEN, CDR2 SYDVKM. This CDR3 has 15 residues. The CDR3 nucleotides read TGTGCCAGCAGTACCCTGACACCAAACACAGATACGCAGTATTTT. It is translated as CASSTLTPNTDTQYF.

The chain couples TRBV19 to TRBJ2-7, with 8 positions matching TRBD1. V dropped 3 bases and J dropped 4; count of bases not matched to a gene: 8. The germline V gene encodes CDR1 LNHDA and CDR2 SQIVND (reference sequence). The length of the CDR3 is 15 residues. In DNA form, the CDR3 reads TGTGCCAGTAGTATCGGGACAGGTACATTTTACGAGCAGTACTTC. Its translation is CASSIGTGTFYEQYF.

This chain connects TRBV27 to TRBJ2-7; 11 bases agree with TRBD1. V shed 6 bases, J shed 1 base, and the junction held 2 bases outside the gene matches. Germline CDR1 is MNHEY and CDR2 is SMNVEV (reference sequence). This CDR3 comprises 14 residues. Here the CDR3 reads CASRGQGASYEQYF. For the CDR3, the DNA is TGTGCCAGCAGAGGACAGGGGGCTTCCTACGAGCAGTACTTC.

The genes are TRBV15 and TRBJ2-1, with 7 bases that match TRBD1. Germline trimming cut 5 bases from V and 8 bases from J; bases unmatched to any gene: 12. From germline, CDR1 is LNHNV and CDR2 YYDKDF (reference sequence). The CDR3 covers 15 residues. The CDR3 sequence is CATSSQRDRVHEQFF. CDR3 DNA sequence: TGTGCCACCAGCTCCCAGCGTGACAGGGTTCATGAGCAGTTCTTC.

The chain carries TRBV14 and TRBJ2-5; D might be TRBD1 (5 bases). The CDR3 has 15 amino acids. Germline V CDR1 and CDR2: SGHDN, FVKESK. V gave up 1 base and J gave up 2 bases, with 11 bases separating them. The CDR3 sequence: CASSQGDREQETQYF. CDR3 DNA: TGTGCCAGCAGCCAAGGTGACAGAGAGCAAGAGACCCAGTACTTC.

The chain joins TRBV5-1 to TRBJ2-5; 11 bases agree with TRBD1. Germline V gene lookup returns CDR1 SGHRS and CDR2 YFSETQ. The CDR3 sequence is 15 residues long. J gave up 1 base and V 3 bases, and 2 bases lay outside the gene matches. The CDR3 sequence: CASSWDRGVQETQYF. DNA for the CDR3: TGCGCCAGCAGCTGGGACAGGGGGGTCCAAGAGACCCAGTACTTC.

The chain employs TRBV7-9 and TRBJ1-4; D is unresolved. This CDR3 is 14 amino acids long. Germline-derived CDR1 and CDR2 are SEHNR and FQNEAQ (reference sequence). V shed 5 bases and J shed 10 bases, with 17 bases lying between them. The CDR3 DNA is TGTGCCAGCAGCCTCGGGAGGGAAGAGGGAAAACTGTTTTTT. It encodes CASSLGREEGKLFF.

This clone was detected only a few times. The CDR3 DNA reads TGTGCCAGCAGCCCCGGCGCGGGAGTAGGGTTCTTC. This translates into CASSPGAGVGFF. This chain links TRBV9 with TRBJ2-1, with TRBD2 identical over 7 bases. CDR1 is SGDLS, CDR2 YYNGEE, per germline. Unmatched junction bases numbered 10, after V lost 4 bases and J lost 15 bases. The CDR3 contains 12 residues.

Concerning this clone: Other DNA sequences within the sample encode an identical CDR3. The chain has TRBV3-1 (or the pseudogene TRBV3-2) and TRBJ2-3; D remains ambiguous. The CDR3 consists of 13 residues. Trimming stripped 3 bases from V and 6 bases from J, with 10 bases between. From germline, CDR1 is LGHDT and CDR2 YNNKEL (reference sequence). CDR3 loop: CASSQDRVDTQYF. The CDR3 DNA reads TGTGCCAGCAGCCAGGATCGGGTGGATACGCAGTATTTT.

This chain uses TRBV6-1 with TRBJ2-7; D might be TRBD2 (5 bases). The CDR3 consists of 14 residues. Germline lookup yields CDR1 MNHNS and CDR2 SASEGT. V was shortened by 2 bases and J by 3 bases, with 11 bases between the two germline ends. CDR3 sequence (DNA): TGTGCCAGCAGTGAACAAGGACTGAACTACGAGCAGTACTTC. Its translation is CASSEQGLNYEQYF.

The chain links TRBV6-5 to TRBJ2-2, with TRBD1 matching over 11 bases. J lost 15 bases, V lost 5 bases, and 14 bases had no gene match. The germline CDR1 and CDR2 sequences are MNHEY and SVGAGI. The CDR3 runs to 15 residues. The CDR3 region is CASSLLGQGARGLFF. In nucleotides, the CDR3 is TGTGCCAGCAGTCTTTTAGGACAGGGGGCGCGTGGGTTGTTTTTT.

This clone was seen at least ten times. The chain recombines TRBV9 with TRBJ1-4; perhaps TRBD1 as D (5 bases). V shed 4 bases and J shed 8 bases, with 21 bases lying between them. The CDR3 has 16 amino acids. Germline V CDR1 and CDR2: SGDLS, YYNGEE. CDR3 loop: CASSPGSGQGGEKLFF. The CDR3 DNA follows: TGTGCCAGCAGCCCGGGGAGCGGGCAGGGTGGCGAAAAACTGTTTTTT.

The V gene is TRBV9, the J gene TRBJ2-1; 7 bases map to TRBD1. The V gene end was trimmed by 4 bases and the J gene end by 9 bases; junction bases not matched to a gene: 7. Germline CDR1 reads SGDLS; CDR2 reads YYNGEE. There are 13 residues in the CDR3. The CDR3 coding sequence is TGTGCCAGCAGCCCTTACGACAGGGCTGAGCAGTTCTTC. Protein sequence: CASSPYDRAEQFF.

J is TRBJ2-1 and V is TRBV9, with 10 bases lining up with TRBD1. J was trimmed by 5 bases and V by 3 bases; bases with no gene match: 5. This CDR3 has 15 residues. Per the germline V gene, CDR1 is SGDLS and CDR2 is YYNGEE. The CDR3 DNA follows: TGTGCCAGCAGCGCGACAGGGGGCGCGAACAATGAGCAGTTCTTC. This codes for CASSATGGANNEQFF.

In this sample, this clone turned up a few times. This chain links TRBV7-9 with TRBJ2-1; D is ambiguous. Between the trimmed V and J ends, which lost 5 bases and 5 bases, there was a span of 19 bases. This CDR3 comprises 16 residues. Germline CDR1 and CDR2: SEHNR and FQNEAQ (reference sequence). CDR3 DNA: TGTGCCAGCAGCGCCCGGGTATCCCGCCCGGACAATGAGCAGTTCTTC. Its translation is CASSARVSRPDNEQFF.

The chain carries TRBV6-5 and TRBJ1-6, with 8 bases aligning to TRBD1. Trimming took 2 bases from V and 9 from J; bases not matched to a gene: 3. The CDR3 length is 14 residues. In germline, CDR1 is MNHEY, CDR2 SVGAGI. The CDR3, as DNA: TGTGCCAGCAGTTACGGGACAGGAAGTTCACCCCTCCACTTT. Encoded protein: CASSYGTGSSPLHF.

Written as DNA, the CDR3 is TGTGCCAGCAGTAGAACCGGGACAGGGTCCTATGGCTACACCTTC. Translation gives CASSRTGTGSYGYTF. The V gene is TRBV28, the J gene TRBJ1-2, with 9 bases lining up with TRBD1. CDR3 size: 15 residues. Germline V lookup: CDR1 MDHEN, CDR2 SYDVKM. The V and J ends lost 5 bases and 4 bases, in that order; junction bases with no gene match: 8.

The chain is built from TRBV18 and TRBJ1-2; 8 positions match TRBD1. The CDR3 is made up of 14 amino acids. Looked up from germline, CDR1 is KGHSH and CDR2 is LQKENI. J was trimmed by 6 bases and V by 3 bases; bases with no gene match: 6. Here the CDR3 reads CASSPPGQENGYTF. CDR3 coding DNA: TGTGCCAGCTCACCGCCGGGACAGGAGAATGGCTACACCTTC.

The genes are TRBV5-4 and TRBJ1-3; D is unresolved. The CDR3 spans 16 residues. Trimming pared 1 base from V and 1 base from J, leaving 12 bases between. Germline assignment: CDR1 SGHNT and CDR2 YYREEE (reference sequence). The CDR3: CASSLIDQISGNTIYF. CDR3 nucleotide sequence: TGTGCCAGCAGCTTGATCGATCAGATATCTGGAAACACCATATATTTT. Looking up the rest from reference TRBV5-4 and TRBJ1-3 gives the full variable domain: ETGVTQSPTHLIKTRGQQVTLRCSSQSGHNTVSWYQQALGQGPQFIFQYYREEENGRGNFPPRFSGLQFPNYSSELNVNALELDDSALYLCASSLIDQISGNTIYFGEGSWLTVV.

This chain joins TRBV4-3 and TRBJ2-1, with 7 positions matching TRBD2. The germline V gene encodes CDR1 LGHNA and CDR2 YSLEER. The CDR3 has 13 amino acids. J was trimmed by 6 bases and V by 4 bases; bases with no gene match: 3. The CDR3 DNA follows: TGCGCCAGCAGCCCCGGCGGGGGCAATGAGCAGTTCTTC. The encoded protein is CASSPGGGNEQFF.

The CDR3 spells CASSAGGREKLFF. CDR3 nucleotides: TGTGCCAGCAGCGCAGGGGGTAGGGAAAAACTGTTTTTT. V gene TRBV7-9 combines with J gene TRBJ1-4, with 7 bases matching TRBD1. The CDR3 runs to 13 residues. Germline loops: CDR1 SEHNR, CDR2 FQNEAQ (reference sequence). Unmatched junction bases numbered 5, after V lost 5 bases and J lost 8 bases.

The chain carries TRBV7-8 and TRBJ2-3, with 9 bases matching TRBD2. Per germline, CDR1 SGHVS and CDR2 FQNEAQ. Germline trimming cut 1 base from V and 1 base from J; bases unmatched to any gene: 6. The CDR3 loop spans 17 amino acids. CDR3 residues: CASSLGLAGARTDTQYF. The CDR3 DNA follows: TGTGCCAGCAGCTTAGGGTTAGCGGGAGCACGCACAGATACGCAGTATTTT.

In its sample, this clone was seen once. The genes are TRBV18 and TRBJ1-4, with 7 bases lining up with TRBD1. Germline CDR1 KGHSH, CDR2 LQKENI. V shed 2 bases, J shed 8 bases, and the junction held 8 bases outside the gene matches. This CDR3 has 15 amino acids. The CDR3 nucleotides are TGTGCCAGCTCACCAGACAGGGCAGGCCAGGAAAAACTGTTTTTT. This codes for CASSPDRAGQEKLFF.

The CDR3: CASREGTEETQYF. The CDR3 coding sequence is TGCGCCAGCAGAGAAGGGACAGAAGAGACCCAGTACTTC. The J gene is TRBJ2-5, the V gene TRBV5-1, with 7 bases matching TRBD1. Germline V gene data show CDR1 as SGHRS and CDR2 as YFSETQ. There are 13 residues in the CDR3. V trimming: 5 bases; J trimming: 3 bases; junction bases outside the gene matches: 4.

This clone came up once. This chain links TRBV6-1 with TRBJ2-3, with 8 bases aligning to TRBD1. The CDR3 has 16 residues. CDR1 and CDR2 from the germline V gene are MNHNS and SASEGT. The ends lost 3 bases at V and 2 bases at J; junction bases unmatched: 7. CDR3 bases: TGTGCCAGCAGTGAGGGGGACAGGCTACTCACAGATACGCAGTATTTT. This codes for CASSEGDRLLTDTQYF.

The CDR3 region has the DNA TGTGCCAGCAGGGGGACAGGCGTTCGGGCTTTCTTT. Encoded protein: CASRGTGVRAFF. This chain links TRBV12-3 or TRBV12-4 with TRBJ1-1, with 8 nucleotides matching TRBD1. This CDR3 comprises 12 residues. J was trimmed by 11 bases and V by 6 bases; bases with no gene match: 8.